This T cell receptor beta chain comes out of a study of blood T cell repertoires in COVID-19. Study at large: Spain, Italy and the United States supplied samples that represented acute and convalescent COVID-19. T cells, B-cell-depleted T cells, or PBMCs provided the cDNA or gDNA that served as material.

CDR3 length: 14 amino acids. The V gene end was trimmed by 2 bases and the J gene end by 5 bases; junction bases not matched to a gene: 3. CDR1 is SEHNR, CDR2 FQNEAQ, per germline (reference sequence). Generated by immunoSEQ multiplex PCR, the TCRdb table keeps only in-frame clones and is missing some. The data show more than 55,000 clones, with approximately 82% seen just once and 9.7% held by the top ten. The chain couples TRBV7-9 to TRBJ2-1; 7 bases are shared with TRBD2. The specimen sequenced was peripheral blood. The TCR sequence derives from an elderly woman with acute or convalescent COVID-19. The chain's CDR3 is CASSLSGTNNEQFF. DNA for the CDR3: TGTGCCAGCAGCTTAAGCGGGACCAACAATGAGCAGTTCTTC.